One and the same sample provided the 22 T cell receptor beta chains below, sequenced in a study of blood T cell repertoires in COVID-19. Clones were read by immunoSEQ multiplex PCR, and TCRdb kept only the in-frame ones, dropping some. The sample includes over 100,000 clones, about four fifths of them seen just once. The sample comprised peripheral blood. The receptor source for this set is a man aged 60-69 years with acute or convalescent COVID-19.

This chain links TRBV29-1 with TRBJ2-7; 7 bases agree with TRBD1. Trimming cost V 8 bases and J 0 bases; bases outside gene matches: 10. This CDR3 is 14 amino acids long. CDR1 is SQVTM and CDR2 is ANQGSEA in the germline V gene. CDR3 sequence: CSIRPGQTSYEQYF. The DNA of the CDR3 is TGCAGCATAAGACCGGGACAGACCTCCTACGAGCAGTACTTC.

V is TRBV11-3 and J is TRBJ1-4; TRBD1 agrees at 9 bases. The CDR3 contains 18 residues. With V trimmed by 2 bases and J by 8 bases, 15 bases remained unmatched. From germline, CDR1 is SGHNT and CDR2 YENEEA. The CDR3 sequence: CASSLIQGAALGGEKLFF. CDR3 DNA sequence: TGTGCCAGCAGCTTAATACAGGGGGCCGCGCTAGGAGGGGAAAAACTGTTTTTT.

This chain connects TRBV19 to TRBJ2-3; the D gene is possibly TRBD2 (6 bases). This CDR3 spans 14 amino acids. CDR1 and CDR2 (germline): LNHDA, SQIVND (reference sequence). V shed 3 bases and J shed 2 bases, with 9 bases lying between them. The CDR3 is CASSIWGDTDTQYF. The CDR3 bases are TGTGCCAGTAGTATTTGGGGGGACACAGATACGCAGTATTTT.

The chain couples TRBV12-3 or TRBV12-4 to TRBJ1-1; TRBD1 is a possible D gene (5 bases). The CDR3 covers 13 residues. V gave up 2 bases and J gave up 5 bases, with 9 bases separating them. As DNA, the CDR3 is TGTGCCAGCAGTTTATCGGGGGTAACTGAAGCTTTCTTT. Translated: CASSLSGVTEAFF.

The chain recombines TRBV20-1 with TRBJ1-2; D gene unclear. V lost 3 bases, J lost 2 bases, and 7 bases lay in between. The CDR3 extends over 12 amino acids. Germline loops: CDR1 DFQATT, CDR2 SNEGSKA (reference sequence). The DNA of the CDR3 is TGCAGTGCTAGTGCGGGAAACTATGGCTACACCTTC. This sequence encodes CSASAGNYGYTF.

CDR3 nucleotides: TGTGCCAGCAGTGAAGCGCAGGGGGCGCGGGAAGGCTACACCTTC. The encoded protein is CASSEAQGAREGYTF. The chain carries TRBV6-1 and TRBJ1-2, with TRBD1 identical over 8 bases. V was clipped by 0 bases and J by 8 bases; unmatched bases: 8. The CDR3 sequence is 15 residues long. In germline, CDR1 is MNHNS, CDR2 SASEGT.

The V call is TRBV7-5, the J call TRBJ1-1. TRBV7-5 is deemed a pseudogene. There are 16 residues in the CDR3. CDR3 bases: TGTGCCAGAAGCTTAAAGGCGTTCCCGGGGAACACTGAAGCTTTCTTT. It translates to CARSLKAFPGNTEAFF.

The chain carries TRBV7-8 and TRBJ1-4, with D perhaps matching TRBD1 (6 bases). V was shortened by 8 bases and J by 3 bases, with 13 bases between the two germline ends. CDR3 size: 14 residues. Germline loops: CDR1 SGHVS, CDR2 FQNEAQ. In DNA, the CDR3 is TGTGCCAGCGCTGGGACAATTTCTAATGAAAAACTGTTTTTT. This codes for CASAGTISNEKLFF.

This CDR3 reads CASSFSGLAGGRAYEQYF. Here the CDR3 DNA reads TGTGCCAGCAGCTTCTCGGGACTAGCGGGGGGAAGGGCCTACGAGCAGTACTTC. The genes are TRBV7-9 and TRBJ2-7, with 15 bases that match TRBD2. The V and J ends lost 3 bases and 2 bases, in that order; junction bases with no gene match: 8. The CDR3 is 18 residues long. Germline CDR1 is SEHNR and CDR2 is FQNEAQ (reference sequence).

The chain has TRBV7-2 and TRBJ2-2, with D possibly TRBD1 on 5 matching bases. Trimming took off 2 bases at V and 5 bases at J, with 9 bases between the two ends. This CDR3 comprises 14 residues. Germline V gene data show CDR1 as SGHTA and CDR2 as FQGNSA. CDR3 in amino acids: CASSLTRETGELFF. CDR3 coding DNA: TGTGCCAGCAGCTTAACCAGGGAAACCGGGGAGCTGTTTTTT. Complete variable domain (other parts from reference TRBV7-2 and TRBJ2-2): GAGVSQSPSNKVTEKGKDVELRCDPISGHTALYWYRQSLGQGLEFLIYFQGNSAPDKSGLPSDRFSAERTGGSVSTLTIQRTQQEDSAVYLCASSLTRETGELFFGEGSRLTVL.

V and J are TRBV11-3 and TRBJ2-6; D might be TRBD1 (5 bases). Trimming shortened V by 1 base and J by 0 bases, and 13 bases separated the two germline ends. Per the germline V gene, CDR1 is SGHNT and CDR2 is YENEEA. CDR3 length: 18 residues. The DNA of the CDR3 is TGTGCCAGCAGCTTAGGACTTTGGGGCATCTCTGGGGCCAACGTCCTGACTTTC. Translated, it gives CASSLGLWGISGANVLTF.

V gene TRBV12-3 or TRBV12-4 combines with J gene TRBJ1-5; 7 bases match TRBD1. V trimming: 8 bases; J trimming: 4 bases; junction bases outside the gene matches: 5. The CDR3 covers 13 residues. The CDR3 reads CASLGQRNQPQHF. The DNA for the CDR3 is TGTGCCAGCCTGGGACAGAGAAATCAGCCCCAGCATTTT.

The chain uses TRBV5-6 and TRBJ1-6, with TRBD1 as a possible D gene (6 bases). The CDR3 contains 15 residues. Germline CDR1 SGHDT, CDR2 YYEEEE. Deletions cut 4 bases from V and 6 bases from J, with 14 bases between. CDR3 bases: TGTGCCAGCAGCGCCGCAGGGGTAGGTAATTCACCCCTCCACTTT. Its protein product is CASSAAGVGNSPLHF.

Written as DNA, the CDR3 is TGTGCCAGCAGTGAATTGACCGGAGAGCCCCAGCATTTT. Translated: CASSELTGEPQHF. The J gene is TRBJ1-5, the V gene TRBV6-1, with D uncertain. There are 13 residues in the CDR3. Trimming cost V 2 bases and J 8 bases, with 10 bases left between them. Per the germline V gene, CDR1 is MNHNS and CDR2 is SASEGT.

This chain links TRBV7-3 with TRBJ2-7; D is possibly TRBD2 (5 bases). V was clipped by 5 bases and J by 0 bases, with 14 bases between them. Looked up from germline, CDR1 is SGHTA and CDR2 is FQGTGA. The CDR3 length is 15 residues. This CDR3 reads CASSPSGVFSYEQYF. In DNA form, the CDR3 reads TGTGCCAGCAGCCCCAGCGGCGTCTTCTCCTACGAGCAGTACTTC.

V usage is TRBV27 and J usage is TRBJ1-6; a possible D gene is TRBD1 (5 bases). The CDR3 totals 17 residues. Looked up from germline, CDR1 is MNHEY and CDR2 is SMNVEV (reference sequence). Trimming shortened V by 4 bases and J by 0 bases, and 13 bases separated the two germline ends. CDR3 in amino acids: CASSSKGHSSYNSPLHF. The CDR3 region has the DNA TGTGCCAGCAGTTCGAAAGGACATAGCTCCTATAATTCACCCCTCCACTTT.

The chain combines TRBV6-5 with TRBJ1-2; D unclear. The CDR3 spans 12 residues. Trimming removed 8 bases at V and 0 bases at J, with 7 bases between. Germline V gene data show CDR1 as MNHEY and CDR2 as SVGAGI. DNA of the CDR3: TGTGCCAGCGGTCAGACTAACTATGGCTACACCTTC. Protein: CASGQTNYGYTF.

The genes are TRBV10-3 and TRBJ2-2, with TRBD1 matching over 9 bases. Germline V gives CDR1 ENHRY, CDR2 SYGVKD. The CDR3 has 14 amino acids. V shed 6 bases and J 4 bases; nucleotides not matched to a gene: 3. In nucleotides, the CDR3 is TGTGCCATCAGCCGGGACAGGGTCACCGGGGAGCTGTTTTTT. Its protein product is CAISRDRVTGELFF.

CDR3 DNA: TGTGCCAGTAGTGCTACTAGCGGGTACTACAATGAGCAGTTCTTC. Translation: CASSATSGYYNEQFF. This sequence joins TRBV19 and TRBJ2-1; 9 bases are shared with TRBD2. CDR3 length: 15 amino acids. With 5 bases clipped from V and 3 bases from J, the junction kept 5 bases outside the gene matches. Germline CDR1 LNHDA, CDR2 SQIVND (reference sequence).

V is TRBV14 and J is TRBJ2-2, with D unclear. The germline gives CDR1 SGHDN, CDR2 FVKESK. This CDR3 spans 13 amino acids. V lost 1 base and J 9 bases, leaving 9 bases between the germline ends. The CDR3 DNA follows: TGTGCCAGCAGCCAAGTTGAGTTTAGGGAGCTGTTTTTT. This gives the protein CASSQVEFRELFF.

The rearrangement joins TRBV11-3 to TRBJ2-7, with D perhaps TRBD1 (6 bases). The length of the CDR3 is 15 residues. CDR1 is SGHNT and CDR2 is YENEEA in the germline V gene. V lost 5 bases, J lost 4 bases, and 18 bases lay in between. In nucleotides, the CDR3 is TGTGCCAGCAGCGCCCTAGGAAAAGGGGGTTACGAGCAGTACTTC. As protein: CASSALGKGGYEQYF.

The J gene is TRBJ1-2, the V gene TRBV6-6; D may be TRBD1 (6 bases). Germline CDR1 and CDR2: MNHNY and SVGAGI (reference sequence). The CDR3 length is 14 residues. V was cut by 6 bases and J by 7 bases, with 18 bases left in between. CDR3 residues: CASRTQSGGSGYTF. The CDR3 nucleotides read TGTGCCAGCAGGACGCAATCGGGGGGCAGTGGCTACACCTTC.